A single sample is the source of the 21 T cell receptor beta chains below, sequenced in a study of patients and donors after allogeneic stem cell transplantation. TCRdb analysed the RT-PCR reads with MiXCR anew, one entry per CDR3 protein. The table records 800,000 to 1,000,000 distinct CDR3 sequences, approximately 19% of them present only once. Sequenced material: blood, either unsorted or a sorted T cell fraction (not recorded which). Receptor source: a human donor who was either an allogeneic HSCT recipient or a stem cell or donor lymphocyte infusion donor (not recorded which). It is not recorded whose cells these are; they may come from a transplant donor.

V usage is TRBV7-2 and J usage is TRBJ2-5; the match to TRBD2 covers 8 bases. V gave up 2 bases and J gave up 2 bases; unmatched junction bases: 10. Germline V gene sequence: CDR1 SGHTA, CDR2 FQGNSA. The CDR3 covers 17 residues. The CDR3 nucleotides read TGTGCCAGCAGCTTATTTCCTGGCGGGAGGAGTCAAGAGACCCAGTACTTC. Translated, it gives CASSLFPGGRSQETQYF.

This sequence joins TRBV27 and TRBJ2-1; D possibly corresponds to TRBD2 (5 bases). This CDR3 comprises 15 residues. Trimming removed 3 bases from V and 2 bases from J, with 11 bases in between. Germline-derived CDR1 and CDR2 are MNHEY and SMNVEV (reference sequence). The chain's CDR3 is CASSFEGATYNEQFF. The CDR3 DNA reads as TGTGCCAGCAGTTTTGAGGGAGCGACCTACAATGAGCAGTTCTTC.

This clonotype came up a few times. The chain combines TRBV20-1 with TRBJ1-1, with D hard to call. The CDR3 totals 13 residues. The V gene lost 4 bases and the J gene lost 1 base, with 10 bases spanning the gap. In germline, CDR1 is DFQATT, CDR2 SNEGSKA (reference sequence). The CDR3 DNA reads as TGCAGTGCTATAGCGTACACGAACACTGAAGCTTTCTTT. As protein: CSAIAYTNTEAFF.

This clonotype was observed a handful of times. This sequence joins TRBV2 and TRBJ2-1; D may be TRBD1 (5 bases). This CDR3 comprises 14 residues. Germline CDR1 reads SNHLY; CDR2 reads FYNNEI. Trimming pared 7 bases from V and 6 bases from J, leaving 16 bases between. The chain's CDR3 is CASIVGQGSNEQFF. The CDR3 region has the DNA TGTGCCAGCATCGTGGGGCAGGGTTCCAATGAGCAGTTCTTC.

This clonotype turned up a few times. This sequence joins TRBV11-2 and TRBJ2-1, with TRBD2 identical over 12 bases. Germline CDR1 SGHAT, CDR2 FQNNGV. The CDR3 sequence is 17 residues long. After removal of 5 bases from V and 3 bases from J, the junction contained 8 bases not matched to a gene. The CDR3 protein is CASSPSSGRALYNEQFF. The CDR3 DNA reads TGTGCCAGCAGCCCTTCTAGCGGGAGGGCGCTCTACAATGAGCAGTTCTTC. Full variable domain (missing parts from reference TRBV11-2 and TRBJ2-1): EAGVAQSPRYKIIEKRQSVAFWCNPISGHATLYWYQQILGQGPKLLIQFQNNGVVDDSQLPKDRFSAERLKGVDSTLKIQPAKLEDSAVYLCASSPSSGRALYNEQFFGPGTRLTVL.

This clonotype was seen a handful of times. This chain uses TRBV5-1 with TRBJ2-2, with 11 bases fitting TRBD1. J was trimmed by 4 bases and V by 4 bases; bases with no gene match: 6. This CDR3 comprises 16 residues. Germline V gene data show CDR1 as SGHRS and CDR2 as YFSETQ. As DNA, the CDR3 is TGCGCCAGCAGCAAACGGACAGGGGGCGGCACCGGGGAGCTGTTTTTT. This gives the protein CASSKRTGGGTGELFF. Variable domain in full (rest from reference TRBV5-1 and TRBJ2-2): KAGVTQTPRYLIKTRGQQVTLSCSPISGHRSVSWYQQTPGQGLQFLFEYFSETQRNKGNFPGRFSGRQFSNSRSEMNVSTLELGDSALYLCASSKRTGGGTGELFFGEGSRLTVL.

The chain is built from TRBV27 and TRBJ2-7; D gene ambiguous. Trimming removed 3 bases at V and 3 bases at J, with 12 bases between. Looked up from germline, CDR1 is MNHEY and CDR2 is SMNVEV (reference sequence). This CDR3 is 14 amino acids long. The CDR3 DNA reads TGTGCCAGCAGTTTCGAGAGTACTGGCTACGAGCAGTACTTC. This encodes CASSFESTGYEQYF.

In nucleotides, the CDR3 is TGCAGTGCTAGTGGGAGTCGGGGAGTTGCAGATACGCAGTATTTT. Its translation: CSASGSRGVADTQYF. The rearrangement joins TRBV20-1 to TRBJ2-3; D is possibly TRBD2 (5 bases). Trimming removed 3 bases at V and 4 bases at J, with 17 bases between. Per germline, CDR1 DFQATT and CDR2 SNEGSKA (reference sequence). The CDR3 totals 15 residues.

The genes are TRBV11-2 and TRBJ1-2; a weak D match, TRBD1 (5 bases). The length of the CDR3 is 16 residues. Trimming took off 1 base at V and 5 bases at J, with 17 bases between the two ends. The germline V gene has CDR1 SGHAT and CDR2 FQNNGV. The CDR3 reads CASSLGTARTGYGYTF. CDR3 coding DNA: TGTGCCAGCAGCTTAGGTACAGCCCGAACAGGATATGGCTACACCTTC.

V and J are TRBV4-3 and TRBJ2-5, with D perhaps TRBD2 (5 bases). This CDR3 region has 13 residues. Germline-derived CDR1 and CDR2 are LGHNA and YSLEER. V was shortened by 1 base and J by 7 bases, with 10 bases between the two germline ends. The CDR3 DNA is TGCGCCAGCAGCCAAGTAGGAGAGGGGACCCAGTACTTC. Translated: CASSQVGEGTQYF.

This clonotype was seen a few times. The chain joins TRBV9 to TRBJ1-1; D is perhaps TRBD1 (6 bases). Germline V CDR1 and CDR2: SGDLS, YYNGEE. V lost 4 bases and J 1 base, leaving 17 bases between the germline ends. The CDR3 is 16 residues long. CDR3 in amino acids: CASSIGEAGANTEAFF. DNA for the CDR3: TGTGCCAGCAGCATTGGGGAAGCAGGGGCGAACACTGAAGCTTTCTTT.

This clonotype was seen a handful of times. The rearrangement joins TRBV19 to TRBJ1-6; D ambiguous. V was pared by 8 bases and J by 10 bases, with 9 bases between. The CDR3 spans 11 residues. The germline V gene has CDR1 LNHDA and CDR2 SQIVND (reference sequence). CDR3 bases: TGTGCCAGTGGCCCCCTCTCACCCCTCCACTTT. Translation: CASGPLSPLHF.

The V call is TRBV9, the J call TRBJ2-3, with D possibly matching TRBD2 (6 bases). Between the trimmed V and J ends, which lost 6 bases and 3 bases, there was a span of 17 bases. The CDR3 contains 15 residues. CDR1 and CDR2 from the germline V gene are SGDLS and YYNGEE. CDR3 residues: CASKPRGARTDTQYF. The DNA for the CDR3 is TGTGCCAGCAAGCCGCGGGGAGCGAGGACAGATACGCAGTATTTT.

The table lists this clonotype with a few counts. The chain uses TRBV6-1 and TRBJ1-5, with TRBD1 matching over 8 bases. Germline-derived CDR1 and CDR2 are MNHNS and SASEGT. CDR3 size: 15 residues. Germline trimming cut 4 bases from V and 0 bases from J; bases unmatched to any gene: 2. The DNA of the CDR3 is TGTGCCAGCAGTGGGACAGGGATTAGCAATCAGCCCCAGCATTTT. Translating it yields CASSGTGISNQPQHF.

V and J are TRBV12-3 or TRBV12-4 and TRBJ2-1; TRBD2 is a possible D gene (5 bases). This CDR3 spans 19 amino acids. V was trimmed by 5 bases and J by 0 bases, leaving 23 bases between them. The CDR3 coding sequence is TGTGCCAGCAGTCGTCCTATCGAAAAAGCGGTGAGCTCCTACAATGAGCAGTTCTTC. Protein product: CASSRPIEKAVSSYNEQFF.

The V call is TRBV4-3, the J call TRBJ2-2, with D hard to call. Germline V CDR1 and CDR2: LGHNA, YSLEER. The CDR3 is 14 amino acids. The V end lost 5 bases, the J end lost 4 bases, and 11 bases lay between the germline ends. The CDR3 sequence is CASSITATTGELFF. Here the CDR3 DNA reads TGCGCCAGCAGCATCACAGCGACCACCGGGGAGCTGTTTTTT.

The chain combines TRBV12-3 or TRBV12-4 with TRBJ2-3; 7 nucleotides match TRBD2. J gave up 2 bases and V 1 base, and 6 bases lay outside the gene matches. This CDR3 contains 16 residues. The DNA for the CDR3 is TGTGCCAGCAGTTTAGGGCTAGCGGCCTACACAGATACGCAGTATTTT. Protein: CASSLGLAAYTDTQYF.

Only a few counts were recorded for this clonotype. The CDR3, as DNA: TGCAGTGCTCCCGACAGGGAACAATACACTGAAGCTTTCTTT. Its protein product is CSAPDREQYTEAFF. V usage is TRBV20-1 and J usage is TRBJ1-1, with TRBD1 matching over 7 bases. The CDR3 contains 14 residues. The V and J ends lost 5 bases and 3 bases, in that order; junction bases with no gene match: 9. Germline CDR1 reads DFQATT; CDR2 reads SNEGSKA (reference sequence).

This clonotype was counted a few times. This rearrangement joins TRBV18 to TRBJ1-1; D possibly corresponds to TRBD1 (5 bases). From germline, CDR1 is KGHSH and CDR2 LQKENI. V shed 3 bases and J shed 0 bases, with 14 bases lying between them. The CDR3 runs 16 residues. CDR3 sequence reads: CASSPYRGSVNTEAFF. The CDR3 DNA sequence: TGTGCCAGCTCACCGTACCGGGGGAGCGTGAACACTGAAGCTTTCTTT.

This chain connects TRBV2 to TRBJ2-1, with D tentatively TRBD1 (6 bases). This CDR3 spans 12 amino acids. The germline V gene encodes CDR1 SNHLY and CDR2 FYNNEI. V shed 6 bases and J shed 8 bases, with 11 bases lying between them. This CDR3 is CASRNREHEQFF. Here the CDR3 DNA reads TGTGCCAGCAGGAACAGGGAACATGAGCAGTTCTTC.

The rearrangement uses TRBV11-2 and TRBJ2-7; the D is unclear. CDR3 size: 13 residues. Trimming took off 4 bases at V and 3 bases at J, with 10 bases between the two ends. Germline V gene lookup returns CDR1 SGHAT and CDR2 FQNNGV. For the CDR3, the DNA is TGTGCCAGCAGCTACTATCCGGGCTACGAGCAGTACTTC. Translated: CASSYYPGYEQYF. Variable domain in full (rest from reference TRBV11-2 and TRBJ2-7): EAGVAQSPRYKIIEKRQSVAFWCNPISGHATLYWYQQILGQGPKLLIQFQNNGVVDDSQLPKDRFSAERLKGVDSTLKIQPAKLEDSAVYLCASSYYPGYEQYFGPGTRLTVT.